The next 9 T cell receptor beta chains were all read from a single sample in a study of blood T cell repertoires in COVID-19. TCRdb keeps only in-frame clones here, not all; method: immunoSEQ multiplex PCR. The repertoire holds about 87,000 clones, about 91% seen once, with 5% to 5.5% in the top ten. The material sequenced was peripheral blood. These receptors originate from an elderly woman with active COVID-19.

This chain connects TRBV5-6 to TRBJ2-2, with a possible D match to TRBD2 (5 bases). The CDR3 sequence is 16 residues long. Germline-derived CDR1 and CDR2 are SGHDT and YYEEEE. Trimming pared 8 bases from V and 1 base from J, leaving 18 bases between. CDR3 bases: TGTGCCAGGATAAACGGGGTCGGGTTGAACACCGGGGAGCTGTTTTTT. As protein: CARINGVGLNTGELFF.

The chain links TRBV6-2 or TRBV6-3 to TRBJ2-7, with 9 bases fitting TRBD2. The CDR3 contains 13 residues. Germline CDR1 reads MNHEY; CDR2 reads SVGEGT. Trimming cost V 1 base and J 6 bases; bases outside gene matches: 1. CDR3 residues: CASSYWREGEQYF. In DNA form, the CDR3 reads TGTGCCAGCAGTTACTGGCGGGAGGGCGAGCAGTACTTC.

The chain has TRBV30 and TRBJ2-7; TRBD1 matches 8 bases. The junction had 7 bases not matched to a gene; V was cut back by 3 bases and J by 6 bases. The CDR3 sequence is 13 residues long. Germline CDR1 reads GTSNPN; CDR2 reads SVGIG (reference sequence). In nucleotides, the CDR3 is TGTGCCTGGAGAGGGACAGGATTTGGCGAGCAGTACTTC. Protein sequence: CAWRGTGFGEQYF.

The gene calls are TRBV6-5 and TRBJ1-2; possible D gene TRBD1, 5 bases. Germline V gene data show CDR1 as MNHEY and CDR2 as SVGAGI. Trimming stripped 10 bases from V and 8 bases from J, with 20 bases between. This CDR3 has 13 residues. The chain's CDR3 is CATRLAGRDGYTF. In DNA form, the CDR3 reads TGTGCCACCCGACTTGCAGGGCGAGACGGCTACACCTTC.

V usage is TRBV7-9 and J usage is TRBJ2-1, with TRBD2 matching over 13 bases. Losses at the gene ends were 4 bases for V and 0 bases for J; bases not matched to a gene: 9. The CDR3 length is 19 residues. Germline values: CDR1 SEHNR, CDR2 FQNEAQ (reference sequence). In nucleotides, the CDR3 is TGTGCCAGCAGCTCCTCGGGACTAGCGGGATTCTACTCCTACAATGAGCAGTTCTTC. Its translation is CASSSSGLAGFYSYNEQFF.

CDR3 region: CASSPDRGRWETQYF. Here the CDR3 DNA reads TGTGCCAGCAGCCCCGACAGGGGGCGTTGGGAGACCCAGTACTTC. This chain joins TRBV5-4 and TRBJ2-5; 10 bases are shared with TRBD1. V was clipped by 4 bases and J by 5 bases; unmatched bases: 8. CDR1 SGHNT and CDR2 YYREEE come from the germline V gene (reference sequence). This CDR3 has 15 residues.

In DNA, the CDR3 is TGTGCCAGCAGCCCGCAACTAAGCGCCTCCTACAATGAGCAGTTCTTC. Translating it yields CASSPQLSASYNEQFF. The V call is TRBV14, the J call TRBJ2-1; D gene ambiguous. The germline V gene encodes CDR1 SGHDN and CDR2 FVKESK. Trimming left V 4 bases short and J 0 bases short, with 13 bases between. The CDR3 is made up of 16 amino acids.

V is TRBV6-5 and J is TRBJ2-6; the D gene is possibly TRBD1 (5 bases). In germline, CDR1 is MNHEY, CDR2 SVGAGI. The V and J ends lost 4 bases and 0 bases respectively, with 10 bases between them. This CDR3 is 16 amino acids long. In nucleotides, the CDR3 is TGTGCCAGCAGTTCCCTAGACAGCTCTGGGGCCAACGTCCTGACTTTC. This translates into CASSSLDSSGANVLTF.

The rearrangement links TRBV15 to TRBJ2-7, with TRBD2 matching 9 bases. This CDR3 comprises 16 residues. The trim removed 1 base at V and 6 bases at J, leaving 10 bases unmatched. The germline V gene has CDR1 LNHNV and CDR2 YYDKDF (reference sequence). The CDR3 bases are TGTGCCACCAGCAGAGTTGGGACTAGCCGGTCAAGCGAGCAGTACTTC. As protein: CATSRVGTSRSSEQYF.